These T cell receptor beta chains were read from a single sample in a study of T cell responses to AZD1222 COVID-19 vaccine. The assay was immunoSEQ multiplex PCR, and TCRdb's table has in-frame clones only and misses some. This table holds 60,000 to 75,000 clones, roughly 89% found once. Material: peripheral blood, obtained on day 0 of AZD1222 vaccination. Receptor source: an adult in good health. The CDR3 runs from the conserved cysteine through the conserved F or W. Each record gives: V gene, D gene, J gene, clone size, CDR3 DNA, CDR3 protein. D genes are given only for firm matches. Clone size appears in some rows only: once, few, many, or a class for an expanded clone.

TRBV5-4	TRBD1	TRBJ1-2	-	TGTGCCAGCAGGCCGCCCCCGGGACAGGGGAACTATGGCTACACCTTC	CASRPPPGQGNYGYTF
TRBV29-1	-	TRBJ1-2	-	TGCAGCGTGAGACAGGATGCAAACTATGGCTACACCTTC	CSVRQDANYGYTF
TRBV7-9	-	TRBJ1-2	once	TGTGCCAGCAGTCCAAGAGGAGCTAACTATGGCTACACCTTC	CASSPRGANYGYTF
TRBV9	TRBD2	TRBJ2-7	-	TGTGCCAGCAGCCCCTCAGGGAGAGCGGGGGTGCCCTACGAGCAGTACTTC	CASSPSGRAGVPYEQYF
TRBV2	-	TRBJ2-7	-	TGTGCCAGCAGTGAAGGGGTATTTTGGTCCTACGAGCAGTACTTC	CASSEGVFWSYEQYF
TRBV24-1	-	TRBJ2-1	-	TGTGCCACCAGTGATCGGGGTTACGAGCAGTTCTTC	CATSDRGYEQFF
TRBV7-3	TRBD1	TRBJ2-1	-	TGTGCCAGCAGCTATCTCCAGGGGGCTGAGCAGTTCTTC	CASSYLQGAEQFF
TRBV19	TRBD2	TRBJ2-5	-	TGTGCCAGCGGGACTAGCGGGGGGGCTAGGGAGACCCAGTACTTC	CASGTSGGARETQYF
TRBV27	TRBD1	TRBJ2-7	-	TGTGCCAGCAGTCCCGCCAAGGGGGCCCCATCCTCCTACGAGCAGTACTTC	CASSPAKGAPSSYEQYF
TRBV9	-	TRBJ2-7	-	TGTGCCAGCAGCCCTGGGACTCCAGCCTCCGAGCAGTACTTC	CASSPGTPASEQYF
TRBV9	TRBD1	TRBJ1-2	once	TGTGCCAGCAGCGTAGGCCAGGACAGGGCCCTTTCCGGCTACACCTTC	CASSVGQDRALSGYTF
TRBV5-1	-	TRBJ1-4	-	TGCGCCAGCAGCCCCGGGGGGGCAGGAGGTGAAAAACTGTTTTTT	CASSPGGAGGEKLFF
TRBV5-1	-	TRBJ1-4	once	TGCGCCAGCAGCTTGGGACAGGCTAATGAAAAACTGTTTTTT	CASSLGQANEKLFF
TRBV7-9	TRBD1	TRBJ2-2	-	TGTGCCAGCAGTTTCAGGGGGTCGAACACCGGGGAGCTGTTTTTT	CASSFRGSNTGELFF
TRBV5-1	TRBD2	TRBJ2-2	-	TGCGCCAGCAGCAGCCTAGCGGGAGCGAACACCGGGGAGCTGTTTTTT	CASSSLAGANTGELFF
TRBV7-9	-	TRBJ1-5	-	TGTGCCAGCAGCCGGCAGGGAAGCAATCAGCCCCAGCATTTT	CASSRQGSNQPQHF
TRBV6-6	-	TRBJ1-2	-	TGTGCCAGCAGCCCCGACAGATCCTATGGCTACACCTTC	CASSPDRSYGYTF
TRBV7-9	-	TRBJ1-2	-	TGTGCCAGCAGCTTAAGTGAGGATGGCTACACCTTC	CASSLSEDGYTF
TRBV25-1	TRBD1	TRBJ1-3	-	TGTGCCAGCAGCGGACCGGGACAGGCTGGAAACACCATATATTTT	CASSGPGQAGNTIYF
TRBV3-1/TRBV3-2	TRBD1	TRBJ1-2	-	TGTGCCAGCAGCCGAGAGGGGGCTGGCTATGGCTACACCTTC	CASSREGAGYGYTF
TRBV5-1	TRBD2	TRBJ2-7	-	TGCGCCAGCACCTTAGGACTAGCGGGGGGTGCCTACGAGCAGTACTTC	CASTLGLAGGAYEQYF
TRBV2	-	TRBJ1-4	-	TGTGCCAGCAGCCCCTCATGGGTTGAAAAACTGTTTTTT	CASSPSWVEKLFF
TRBV5-4	-	TRBJ1-2	-	TGTGCCAGCAGCTTGGCCGCGAAGTCCTATGGCTACACCTTC	CASSLAAKSYGYTF
TRBV25-1	-	TRBJ1-4	-	TGTGCCAGCAGTGATAGTTTGTCGGGCGAAAAACTGTTTTTT	CASSDSLSGEKLFF
TRBV6-5	-	TRBJ1-2	-	TGTGCCAGCAGTTACGGCAGTTCCTATGGCTACACCTTC	CASSYGSSYGYTF
TRBV6-2/TRBV6-3	-	TRBJ1-1	-	TGTGCCAGCAGTTCCCTACAGGGTAGGAACACTGAAGCTTTCTTT	CASSSLQGRNTEAFF
TRBV5-4	-	TRBJ1-3	-	TGTGCCAGCAGCTTGGCGGCAGGGAGAAACTCTGGAAACACCATATATTTT	CASSLAAGRNSGNTIYF
TRBV5-5	-	TRBJ1-5	-	TGTGCCAGCAGCCTTCTGGACGAAGGGAACCAGCATTTT	CASSLLDEGNQHF
TRBV18	-	TRBJ2-2	-	TGTGCCAGCTCACTGTCGTGGTCGCATAACACCGGGGAGCTGTTTTTT	CASSLSWSHNTGELFF
TRBV4-2	TRBD1	TRBJ2-5	-	TGTGCCAGCAGCCCCAGGACAGGGGTTGAGACCCAGTACTTC	CASSPRTGVETQYF
TRBV4-1	-	TRBJ1-6	-	TGCGCCAGCAGCCAAGGGGGTTGGAGGAATAATTCACCCCTCCACTTT	CASSQGGWRNNSPLHF
TRBV5-1	-	TRBJ1-3	once	TGCGCCAGCAGCTTGGGGCAGGAAGGAAACACCATATATTTT	CASSLGQEGNTIYF
TRBV19	-	TRBJ1-1	-	TGTGCCAGTACGGGTCTATCGGTGAACACTGAAGCTTTCTTT	CASTGLSVNTEAFF
TRBV7-3	-	TRBJ2-3	once	TGTGCCAGCAGCCCTAGGACCACAGATACGCAGTATTTT	CASSPRTTDTQYF
TRBV28	-	TRBJ2-1	once	TGTGCCATTACGGCCTACCGAGGGTACAATGAGCAGTTCTTC	CAITAYRGYNEQFF
TRBV15	-	TRBJ1-1	-	TGTGCCACCAGCAGAGCGAACACTGAAGCTTTCTTT	CATSRANTEAFF